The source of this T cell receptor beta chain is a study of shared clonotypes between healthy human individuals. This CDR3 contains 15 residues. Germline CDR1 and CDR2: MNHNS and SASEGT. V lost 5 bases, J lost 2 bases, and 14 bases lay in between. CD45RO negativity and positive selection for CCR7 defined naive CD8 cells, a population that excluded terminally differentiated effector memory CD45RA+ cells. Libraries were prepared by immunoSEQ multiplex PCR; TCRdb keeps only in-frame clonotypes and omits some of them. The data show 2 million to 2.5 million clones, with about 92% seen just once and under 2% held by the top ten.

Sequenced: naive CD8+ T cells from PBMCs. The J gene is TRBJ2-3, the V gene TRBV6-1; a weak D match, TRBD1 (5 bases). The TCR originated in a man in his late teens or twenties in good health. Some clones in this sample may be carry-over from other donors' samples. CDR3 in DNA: TGTGCCAGCAGTCAGACAGTGTCTATCACAGATACGCAGTATTTT. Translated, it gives CASSQTVSITDTQYF.